A selection of T cell receptor beta chains follows, all from one sample in a study of beta chain features in type 1 diabetes. This table comes from immunoSEQ multiplex PCR, and its TCRdb copy is limited to in-frame clones, with some not included. The sample has hundreds of thousands of clones, about an eighth seen once. The sequenced sample consisted of naive CD4+ T cells from blood. These receptors were obtained from a man younger than 35 with type 1 diabetes. Both conserved end residues are trimmed from each CDR3. Clone size is shown for a subset of rows, as once, few, many or a class of expanded clone.

j_call,clone_size,v_call,cdr3_aa
TRBJ1-2,NA,TRBV5-1,ASSEGGTGRNYGYT
TRBJ2-2,few,TRBV7-2,ASSLRTVSTGELF
TRBJ2-7,few,TRBV7-9,ASSSPASGDYEQY
TRBJ2-7,few,TRBV27,ASSFLAGYEQY
TRBJ1-2,NA,TRBV4-1,ASSPPQGYGYT
TRBJ1-5,NA,TRBV4-3,ASSQDMPIRGSNQPQH
TRBJ1-5,few,TRBV5-1,ASSRASSGGAAAKQPQH
TRBJ2-3,NA,TRBV6-4,ASRPGQAPDTQY
TRBJ2-2,NA,TRBV13,ASSATGGSTGELF
TRBJ1-2,few,TRBV6-6,ASVRDATPDGYT
TRBJ1-2,few,TRBV6-6,ASSYTEHYGYT
TRBJ1-2,few,TRBV5-4,ASSSGTSDYGYT
TRBJ2-1,few,TRBV5-4,ASTLGGAWTYNEQF
TRBJ2-7,NA,TRBV9,ASSAHRGRISYEQY
TRBJ2-1,few,TRBV11-2,ASSLGFVNEQF
TRBJ2-1,NA,TRBV29-1,SVEKRHYNEQF
TRBJ2-5,NA,TRBV30,AWTLQGRQETQY
TRBJ2-1,few,TRBV11-3,ASSLNYNEQF
TRBJ2-5,NA,TRBV30,AWSEGGQETQY
TRBJ2-1,few,TRBV6-5,ASSYSEAGGWDEQF
TRBJ2-7,NA,TRBV6-5,ASSYGAGMSEQY
TRBJ2-3,once,TRBV27,ATGRDTQY
TRBJ1-5,NA,TRBV5-1,ASSLGPNQPQH
TRBJ2-5,few,TRBV9,ASSPRSSGLQETQY
TRBJ2-3,NA,TRBV2,ASSDQGRTDTQY
TRBJ1-3,NA,TRBV30,AWSEIRHPGNTIY
TRBJ2-3,few,TRBV6-5,ASRLTSGSKNTQY
TRBJ1-6,few,TRBV7-3,ASSSQGQNSPLH
TRBJ2-7,few,TRBV9,ASSVGGSPLQGEQY
TRBJ2-7,few,TRBV15,ATSRDYYEQY
TRBJ2-5,few,TRBV2,ASSLTRSQETQY
TRBJ2-2,NA,TRBV29-1,SADTGKGTTGELF
TRBJ1-5,few,TRBV6-5,ASSYSQGNQPQH
TRBJ2-3,few,TRBV4-3,ASSQGSGGGTDTQY
TRBJ1-4,once,TRBV5-6,ASSFWSEEKLF
TRBJ1-1,few,TRBV5-1,ASSLRAEDNTEAF
TRBJ2-7,few,TRBV28,ASSLGGKSSYEQY
TRBJ2-4,few,TRBV6-6,ASEAGEANAKNIQY
TRBJ2-3,few,TRBV9,ASSVLAAPTDTQY
TRBJ2-1,few,TRBV28,ASRIQGDEQF
TRBJ2-7,few,TRBV7-2,ASSLGRGFYEQY
TRBJ1-1,NA,TRBV4-3,ASSQDLTASVNTEAF
TRBJ2-2,few,TRBV30,ACQGQFGGELF
TRBJ1-1,NA,TRBV5-4,ASSLDSRAF
TRBJ2-6,NA,TRBV5-1,ASSLMGPGANVLT
TRBJ2-1,NA,TRBV6-1,AVDRQYNEQF
TRBJ2-5,few,TRBV5-4,ASSLETGMAETQY
TRBJ1-5,NA,TRBV9,ASHGQGRPIHSNQPQH
TRBJ2-1,few,TRBV11-2,ASSRTSPSYNEQF
TRBJ1-2,NA,TRBV5-1,ASSLGQGNGYT
TRBJ2-1,few,TRBV29-1,SVPGQGLSEQF